Listed below are T cell receptor beta chains from one sample, sequenced in a study of T cell repertoires in breast cancer. TCRdb analysed the emulsion pairing reads with MiXCR anew, one entry per CDR3 protein. Altogether roughly 40,000 distinct CDR3 sequences are present, 45% to 50% being singletons, with the ten largest covering roughly 60%. The specimen was CD8+ T cells. The receptors shown here come from a pool of human donors with breast cancer or a healthy control (not recorded which). Both conserved end residues are part of each CDR3. A D gene is named only where the DNA matches it firmly. Only some rows state a clone size, as once, few, many or a class for expanded clones.

J gene,V gene,D gene,clone size,CDR3 length,CDR3 DNA,CDR3 protein
TRBJ1-6,TRBV5-4,.,.,15,TGTGCCAGCACCGTCTCGGGCTCCTATAATTCACCCCTCCACTTT,CASTVSGSYNSPLHF
TRBJ2-1,TRBV6-1,TRBD2,many,14,TGTGCCAGCCTGAAGCGGGAAGTTGGGTATGAGCAGTTCTTC,CASLKREVGYEQFF
TRBJ2-4,TRBV6-4,.,.,14,TGTGCCAGCAGTGACCCGCAGCTCAAAAACATTCAGTACTTC,CASSDPQLKNIQYF
TRBJ1-1,TRBV19,.,.,14,TGTGCCAGTAATGATGGCAGAAGGAGCACTGAAGCTTTCTTT,CASNDGRRSTEAFF
TRBJ2-1,TRBV5-1,.,.,14,TGCGCCAGCAGCTTGGCGGCAACCGGAAATGAGCAGTTCTTC,CASSLAATGNEQFF
TRBJ2-1,TRBV15,TRBD1,.,17,TGTGCCACCAGCAGACCCACGGACAGGCCGGCCTACAATGAGCAGTTCTTC,CATSRPTDRPAYNEQFF
TRBJ2-1,TRBV20-1,TRBD2,few,16,TGCAGTGCTAGAGCCGCGGGACTAGCATTATCGGATGAGCAGTTCTTC,CSARAAGLALSDEQFF
TRBJ2-7,TRBV6-1,.,once,11,TGTGCCAGCAGGACCCACTACGGGCAGTACTTC,CASRTHYGQYF
TRBJ1-1,TRBV18,TRBD1,.,15,TGTGCCAGCTCACCTAGGACAGGGGAGGACACTGAAGCTTTCTTT,CASSPRTGEDTEAFF
TRBJ1-1,TRBV20-1,.,.,12,TGCAGTGCACCGGGAGTGAACACTGAAGCTTTCTTT,CSAPGVNTEAFF
TRBJ1-1,TRBV7-9,.,.,15,TGTGCCAGCAGCCTCAGGACGGATATGAACACTGAAGCTTTCTTT,CASSLRTDMNTEAFF
TRBJ2-3,TRBV27,.,.,15,TGTGCCAGCAGTTCCCTATATCTTAGCACAGATACGCGGTATTTT,CASSSLYLSTDTRYF
TRBJ2-5,TRBV18,.,.,15,TGTGCCAGCTCAGCCCACCAGGGGGGCCAAGAGACCCAGTACTTC,CASSAHQGGQETQYF
TRBJ2-5,TRBV18,.,.,16,TGTGCCAGCTCACACCGGGACGGAGTTTCGCAAGAGACCCAGTACTTC,CASSHRDGVSQETQYF
TRBJ1-1,TRBV20-1,.,.,15,TGCAGTGCTAGAGCTCTACGGGGCGGAACCACTGAAGCTTTCTTT,CSARALRGGTTEAFF
TRBJ2-7,TRBV27,TRBD1,few,12,TGTGCCATCGGACAGGGGGTCTACGAGCAGTACTTC,CAIGQGVYEQYF
TRBJ1-4,TRBV18,.,few,13,TGTGCCAGCTCACCCTCTGACAGGAATAAACTGTTTTTT,CASSPSDRNKLFF
TRBJ1-1,TRBV29-1,.,.,14,TGCAGCGTCACGCCCTTGAGTTTGCACACTGAAGCTTTCTTT,CSVTPLSLHTEAFF
TRBJ1-6,TRBV7-2,.,.,14,TGTGCCAGCAGCTTAGACAGGGTAAATTCACCCCTCCACTTT,CASSLDRVNSPLHF
TRBJ2-3,TRBV7-2,TRBD2,.,19,TGTGCCAGCAGTCCTAGGACTAGCGGGGGTGCTCTGGGCACAGATACGCAGTATTTT,CASSPRTSGGALGTDTQYF
TRBJ2-7,TRBV20-1,.,few,14,TGCAGTGCTAGAGATCCGCAGGGGGGGCACGAGCAGTACTTC,CSARDPQGGHEQYF